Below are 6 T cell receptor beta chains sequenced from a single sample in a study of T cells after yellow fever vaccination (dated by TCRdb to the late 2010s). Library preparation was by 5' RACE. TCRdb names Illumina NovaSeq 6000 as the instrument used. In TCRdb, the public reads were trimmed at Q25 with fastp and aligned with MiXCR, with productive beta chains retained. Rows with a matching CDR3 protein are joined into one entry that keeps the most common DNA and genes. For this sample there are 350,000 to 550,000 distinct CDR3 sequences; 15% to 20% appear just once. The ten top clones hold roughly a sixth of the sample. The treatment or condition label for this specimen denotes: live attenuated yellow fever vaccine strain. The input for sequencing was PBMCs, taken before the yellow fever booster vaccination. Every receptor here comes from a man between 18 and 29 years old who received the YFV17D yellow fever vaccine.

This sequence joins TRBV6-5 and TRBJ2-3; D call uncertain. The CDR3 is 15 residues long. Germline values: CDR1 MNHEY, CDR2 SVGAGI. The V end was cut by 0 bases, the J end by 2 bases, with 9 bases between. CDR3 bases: TGTGCCAGCAGTTACTCCCCGACCTCCACAGATACGCAGTATTTT. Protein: CASSYSPTSTDTQYF.

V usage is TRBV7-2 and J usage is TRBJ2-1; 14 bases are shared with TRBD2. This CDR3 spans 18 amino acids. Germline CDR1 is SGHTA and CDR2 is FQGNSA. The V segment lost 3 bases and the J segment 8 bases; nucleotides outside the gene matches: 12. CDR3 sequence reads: CASSFPGTSGGRWDEQFF. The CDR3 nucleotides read TGTGCCAGCAGCTTTCCGGGGACTAGCGGGGGCCGGTGGGATGAGCAGTTCTTC.

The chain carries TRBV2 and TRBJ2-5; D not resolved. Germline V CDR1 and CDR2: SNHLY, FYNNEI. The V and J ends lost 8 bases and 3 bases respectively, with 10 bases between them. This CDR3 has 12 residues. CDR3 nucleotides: TGTGCCAGCGGGGTAAATGAAGAGACCCAGTACTTC. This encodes CASGVNEETQYF.

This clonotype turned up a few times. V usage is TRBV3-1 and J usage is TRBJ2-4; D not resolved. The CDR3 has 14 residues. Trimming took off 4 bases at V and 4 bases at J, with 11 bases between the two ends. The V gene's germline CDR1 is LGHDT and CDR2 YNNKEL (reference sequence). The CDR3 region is CASSRGILKNIQYF. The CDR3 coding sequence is TGTGCCAGCAGCCGAGGTATCTTGAAAAACATTCAGTACTTC.

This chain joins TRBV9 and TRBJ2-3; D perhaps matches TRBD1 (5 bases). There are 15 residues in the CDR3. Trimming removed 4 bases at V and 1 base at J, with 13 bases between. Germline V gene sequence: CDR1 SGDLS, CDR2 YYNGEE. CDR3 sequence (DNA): TGTGCCAGCAGCTTCCCCCCCAGGGGCACAGATACGCAGTATTTT. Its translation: CASSFPPRGTDTQYF.

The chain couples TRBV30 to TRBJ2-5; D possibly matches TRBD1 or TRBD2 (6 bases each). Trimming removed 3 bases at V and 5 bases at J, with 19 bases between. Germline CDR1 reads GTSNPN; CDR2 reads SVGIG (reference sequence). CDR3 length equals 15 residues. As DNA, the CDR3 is TGTGCCTGGAGCCCGGGACTCACTCAGGGGGAGACCCAGTACTTC. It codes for CAWSPGLTQGETQYF.